The 31 T cell receptor beta chains in this list originate from one sample, sequenced in a study of sequential checkpoint blockade in melanoma. Treatment of the sample: randomized to nivolumab then ipilimumab (arm A) or the reverse (arm B). Assay: immunoSEQ multiplex PCR; the TCRdb copy retains only in-frame clones and omits some. This sample has roughly 9,100 clones, with roughly 90% found just once. This sample comprised CD8+ T cells sorted from blood (inferred from file names), obtained from a patient given nivolumab and ipilimumab in sequence. These receptors all stem from a human donor with melanoma.

The chain couples TRBV23-1 to TRBJ1-5; no clear D. TRBV23-1 is an ORF, with its function uncertain. V was trimmed by 7 bases and J by 3 bases, leaving 16 bases between them. The CDR3 loop spans 15 amino acids. The CDR3, as DNA: TGCGCCAGCATGGTTGGCGTGGGAGCCAATCAGCCCCAGCATTTT. This sequence encodes CASMVGVGANQPQHF.

This clone was picked up one time. This rearrangement joins TRBV28 to TRBJ2-7, with D tentatively TRBD1 (6 bases). The CDR3 runs to 14 residues. Germline V lookup: CDR1 MDHEN, CDR2 SYDVKM. V lost 5 bases, J lost 3 bases, and 14 bases lay in between. The CDR3 protein is CASSHSGTNYEQYF. CDR3 sequence (DNA): TGTGCCAGCAGTCACTCCGGGACAAACTACGAGCAGTACTTC.

The J gene is TRBJ2-7, the V gene TRBV10-1; D possibly corresponds to TRBD1 (5 bases). CDR1 WNHNN and CDR2 SYGVQD come from the germline V gene (reference sequence). V lost 0 bases and J lost 5, with 8 bases in between. CDR3 length equals 13 residues. CDR3: CASSESGADEQYF. The CDR3 region has the DNA TGCGCCAGCAGTGAGTCAGGGGCCGACGAGCAGTACTTC.

The chain has TRBV2 and TRBJ2-1, with D unclear. In germline, CDR1 is SNHLY, CDR2 FYNNEI. The CDR3 has 15 amino acids. Trimming took 2 bases from V and 0 from J, leaving 8 bases between them. The CDR3 protein is CASSETLASYNEQFF. CDR3 sequence (DNA): TGTGCCAGCAGTGAAACCCTGGCCTCCTACAATGAGCAGTTCTTC.

In its sample, this clone was seen once. The CDR3 region is CASSLVAGANEQYF. DNA for the CDR3: TGCGCCAGCAGCTTGGTAGCGGGAGCCAACGAGCAGTACTTC. The chain joins TRBV5-1 to TRBJ2-7; 9 bases agree with TRBD2. There are 14 residues in the CDR3. Germline V CDR1 and CDR2: SGHRS, YFSETQ. Trimming cost V 0 bases and J 5 bases; bases outside gene matches: 3.

The gene calls are TRBV19 and TRBJ2-7; TRBD1 matches 9 bases. This CDR3 region has 17 residues. CDR1 LNHDA and CDR2 SQIVND come from the germline V gene (reference sequence). V shed 2 bases and J 2 bases; nucleotides not matched to a gene: 10. The CDR3 loop reads CASSIWFVRTGAYEQYF. CDR3 DNA sequence: TGTGCCAGTAGTATATGGTTCGTGAGGACAGGGGCCTACGAGCAGTACTTC.

The V and J genes are TRBV5-8 and TRBJ2-7, with a possible D match to TRBD2 (5 bases). CDR3 length: 15 residues. Trimming stripped 0 bases from V and 5 bases from J, with 15 bases between. The germline gives CDR1 SGHTS, CDR2 YDEGEE. CDR3 residues: CASSLVLRSRDEQYV. The DNA of the CDR3 is TGTGCCAGCAGCTTGGTTCTGCGGTCGCGGGACGAGCAGTACGTC.

This clone was seen only once. The chain uses TRBV7-2 and TRBJ2-7; the match to TRBD2 covers 7 bases. J gave up 2 bases and V 3 bases, and 10 bases lay outside the gene matches. CDR1 and CDR2 from the germline V gene are SGHTA and FQGNSA. This CDR3 is built from 16 residues. The CDR3 DNA sequence: TGTGCCAGCAGCTTCGGGATAGCGGGTCCCACCTACGAGCAGTACTTC. This sequence encodes CASSFGIAGPTYEQYF. The variable domain in full, with the rest retrieved from reference TRBV7-2 and TRBJ2-7, is GAGVSQSPSNKVTEKGKDVELRCDPISGHTALYWYRQSLGQGLEFLIYFQGNSAPDKSGLPSDRFSAERTGGSVSTLTIQRTQQEDSAVYLCASSFGIAGPTYEQYFGPGTRLTVT.

The gene calls are TRBV27 and TRBJ2-7; 7 bases map to TRBD1. V was pared by 5 bases and J by 7 bases, with 5 bases of the junction left unmatched. The CDR3 has 12 amino acids. Germline V gene lookup returns CDR1 MNHEY and CDR2 SMNVEV (reference sequence). CDR3 DNA sequence: TGTGCCAGCAGTCTGCGACAGGGTGAGCAGTACTTC. The encoded protein is CASSLRQGEQYF.

This rearrangement joins TRBV9 to TRBJ1-1; D uncertain. Germline V lookup: CDR1 SGDLS, CDR2 YYNGEE. This CDR3 comprises 12 residues. V was pared by 0 bases and J by 6 bases, with 6 bases between. CDR3 residues: CASSVGGPEAFF. CDR3 sequence (DNA): TGTGCCAGCAGCGTAGGCGGGCCTGAAGCTTTCTTT.

This clone was seen just once. The rearrangement joins TRBV7-9 to TRBJ2-3; tentatively, D is TRBD2 (7 bases). Germline CDR1 is SEHNR and CDR2 is FQNEAQ (reference sequence). The CDR3 runs 14 residues. V lost 5 bases to trimming and J lost 4 bases, with 13 bases between them. The CDR3 sequence is CASSPRGGADTQYF. CDR3 coding DNA: TGTGCCAGCAGCCCTAGGGGGGGTGCAGATACGCAGTATTTT.

The chain couples TRBV19 to TRBJ1-5; 7 nucleotides match TRBD1. This CDR3 comprises 14 residues. The germline V gene encodes CDR1 LNHDA and CDR2 SQIVND (reference sequence). The trim removed 5 bases at V and 4 bases at J, leaving 5 bases unmatched. The CDR3 region has the DNA TGTGCCAGTAGTCTACAGGGGAGGAATCAGCCCCAGCATTTT. Its translation: CASSLQGRNQPQHF.

This clone has only one observation. This chain connects TRBV19 to TRBJ2-1; D may be TRBD2 (6 bases). The CDR3 runs 15 residues. Germline V gene sequence: CDR1 LNHDA, CDR2 SQIVND (reference sequence). V lost 6 bases, J lost 2 bases, and 14 bases lay in between. The CDR3 sequence is CASSDGSRTYNEQFF. DNA for the CDR3: TGTGCCAGTAGCGACGGGAGTCGCACCTACAATGAGCAGTTCTTC.

The V and J genes are TRBV11-2 and TRBJ2-7, with D maybe TRBD2 (5 bases). Germline V gives CDR1 SGHAT, CDR2 FQNNGV. This CDR3 has 13 amino acids. V shed 11 bases and J shed 2 bases, with 16 bases lying between them. In nucleotides, the CDR3 is TGTGCCTGCTCGGCGGGTGGCGCCTACGAGCAGTACTTC. It specifies CACSAGGAYEQYF. The full variable domain, in which reference TRBV11-2 and TRBJ2-7 provide the parts outside the CDR3, is EAGVAQSPRYKIIEKRQSVAFWCNPISGHATLYWYQQILGQGPKLLIQFQNNGVVDDSQLPKDRFSAERLKGVDSTLKIQPAKLEDSAVYLCACSAGGAYEQYFGPGTRLTVT.

This clone was seen once. This chain uses TRBV19 with TRBJ1-4, with D perhaps matching TRBD1 (5 bases). This CDR3 comprises 17 residues. V gave up 3 bases and J gave up 0 bases, with 14 bases separating them. The germline gives CDR1 LNHDA, CDR2 SQIVND (reference sequence). CDR3 region: CASSMYPDTPTNEKLFF. The DNA for the CDR3 is TGTGCCAGTAGTATGTATCCGGACACGCCAACTAATGAAAAACTGTTTTTT.

The chain carries TRBV10-2 and TRBJ2-7; possibly TRBD2 for D (5 bases). The V and J ends lost 7 bases and 5 bases respectively, with 12 bases between them. The CDR3 consists of 12 residues. Germline V gene data show CDR1 as WSHSY and CDR2 as SAAADI. CDR3: CASTSPPDEQYF. The CDR3 nucleotides read TGCGCCAGCACTAGCCCCCCGGACGAGCAGTACTTC.

This clone was seen once. The rearrangement uses TRBV12-2 and TRBJ2-2; the table calls TRBD2, which could not be checked here. TRBV12-2 is classified as a pseudogene. The CDR3 spans 17 residues. The CDR3 spells CASRLPMAEGNTGELFF. The CDR3 DNA reads as TGTGCAAGTCGCCTCCCAATGGCGGAAGGGAACACCGGGGAGCTGTTTTTT.

V is TRBV27 and J is TRBJ1-1; D is possibly TRBD1 (6 bases). The CDR3 extends over 14 amino acids. The germline V and J ends were trimmed by 7 bases and 1 base, with 13 bases remaining between them. Germline V gene sequence: CDR1 MNHEY, CDR2 SMNVEV (reference sequence). The CDR3 sequence is CASTIQGGNTEAFF. The CDR3 bases are TGTGCCAGCACTATACAGGGTGGGAACACTGAAGCTTTCTTT.

This sequence joins TRBV7-9 and TRBJ2-7, with 7 bases that match TRBD2. This CDR3 spans 16 amino acids. Trimming at V came to 4 bases and at J to 2 bases, leaving 11 bases not matched to a gene. The germline CDR1 and CDR2 sequences are SEHNR and FQNEAQ (reference sequence). CDR3 region: CASSSQPPSGTYEQYF. The CDR3, as DNA: TGTGCCAGCAGCTCCCAACCGCCTAGCGGAACCTACGAGCAGTACTTC.

The chain recombines TRBV27 with TRBJ1-2; D is unclear. The CDR3 is 13 residues long. Trimming removed 4 bases at V and 4 bases at J, with 10 bases between. CDR1 MNHEY and CDR2 SMNVEV come from the germline V gene (reference sequence). This CDR3 reads CASSSYSGYGYTF. The CDR3 DNA reads as TGTGCCAGCAGTTCCTATTCGGGCTATGGCTACACCTTC.

This chain joins TRBV29-1 and TRBJ1-1, with 9 bases that match TRBD1. This CDR3 is 15 amino acids long. In germline, CDR1 is SQVTM, CDR2 ANQGSEA. J lost 7 bases, V lost 0 bases, and 9 bases had no gene match. The CDR3 nucleotides are TGCAGCGTTGAAGACCCCCAGGGACAGGGAAGTGAAGCTTTCTTT. Translating it yields CSVEDPQGQGSEAFF.

The J gene is TRBJ2-7, the V gene TRBV7-8; TRBD1 matches 11 bases. The CDR3 is 15 amino acids. The junction had 7 bases not matched to a gene; V was cut back by 4 bases and J by 5 bases. Germline CDR1 SGHVS, CDR2 FQNEAQ. DNA for the CDR3: TGTGCCAGCAGCTCCTGGACAGGGGGCAGGGACGAGCAGTACTTC. Protein: CASSSWTGGRDEQYF.

The J gene is TRBJ2-7, the V gene TRBV28; a weak D match, TRBD1 (5 bases). Looked up from germline, CDR1 is MDHEN and CDR2 is SYDVKM. This CDR3 region has 13 residues. The V and J ends lost 4 bases and 2 bases respectively, with 9 bases between them. The CDR3 DNA reads as TGTGCCAGCAGTTCGACAGTTACCTACGAGCAGTACTTC. It codes for CASSSTVTYEQYF.

The rearrangement joins TRBV4-1 to TRBJ2-7, with D maybe TRBD1 (6 bases). This CDR3 region has 15 residues. Germline V gene lookup returns CDR1 MGHRA and CDR2 YSYEKL. V was clipped by 0 bases and J by 3 bases, with 12 bases between them. For the CDR3, the DNA is TGCGCCAGCAGCCAAGATACAGGGTCCCTCTACGAGCAGTACGTC. Its translation is CASSQDTGSLYEQYV.

The rearrangement links TRBV7-9 to TRBJ2-7, with 11 positions matching TRBD1. The ends lost 5 bases at V and 5 bases at J; junction bases unmatched: 14. The V gene's germline CDR1 is SEHNR and CDR2 FQNEAQ (reference sequence). This CDR3 has 17 residues. Here the CDR3 DNA reads TGTGCCAGCAGCACGGACAATGGACAGGGGGCATCAGACGAGCAGTACTTC. The encoded protein is CASSTDNGQGASDEQYF.

CDR3 coding DNA: TGCGCCAGCAGTGACGTAGGGGGCGTTCAGCCCCAGCATTTT. Encoded protein: CASSDVGGVQPQHF. This rearrangement joins TRBV10-1 to TRBJ1-5, with 7 bases aligning to TRBD1. CDR3 size: 14 residues. Germline trimming cut 3 bases from V and 6 bases from J; bases unmatched to any gene: 5. Germline loops: CDR1 WNHNN, CDR2 SYGVQD (reference sequence).

The chain is built from TRBV13 and TRBJ1-5, with D possibly being TRBD1 (6 bases). Germline CDR1 reads PRHDT; CDR2 reads FYEKMQ (reference sequence). The V end lost 5 bases, the J end lost 3 bases, and 11 bases lay between the germline ends. The CDR3 is made up of 14 amino acids. CDR3: CASSVQGYNQPQHF. The CDR3 region has the DNA TGTGCCAGCAGCGTACAGGGTTACAATCAGCCCCAGCATTTT.

V is TRBV4-2 and J is TRBJ2-7; D unclear. The CDR3 runs to 12 residues. CDR1 and CDR2 (germline): LGHNA, YNFKEQ. V gave up 0 bases and J gave up 3 bases, with 3 bases separating them. Here the CDR3 DNA reads TGTGCCAGCAGCCAAGATAGCTACGAGCAGTACTTC. This translates into CASSQDSYEQYF.

This clone was observed once. This sequence joins TRBV27 and TRBJ2-7, with D perhaps TRBD1 (6 bases). CDR3 length: 13 amino acids. Germline V gene sequence: CDR1 MNHEY, CDR2 SMNVEV (reference sequence). Trimming took 8 bases from V and 3 from J, leaving 14 bases between them. CDR3 in DNA: TGTGCCAGCGGATGGACAGACCTCTACGAGCAGTACTTC. It translates to CASGWTDLYEQYF.

This rearrangement joins TRBV28 to TRBJ1-4, with 7 bases that match TRBD1. The length of the CDR3 is 15 residues. V trimming: 4 bases; J trimming: 8 bases; junction bases outside the gene matches: 10. Looked up from germline, CDR1 is MDHEN and CDR2 is SYDVKM. The CDR3 region has the DNA TGTGCCAGCAGTTCCATGCCCGGGACAGCAGAAAAACTGTTTTTT. Translation gives CASSSMPGTAEKLFF.

J is TRBJ1-1 and V is TRBV19; 9 nucleotides agree with TRBD1. Germline assignment: CDR1 LNHDA and CDR2 SQIVND (reference sequence). The CDR3 runs 15 residues. V shed 6 bases and J 1 base; nucleotides not matched to a gene: 6. CDR3 in DNA: TGTGCCAGTAGAATAATGGACAGGGGGAACACTGAAGCTTTCTTT. Translated: CASRIMDRGNTEAFF.